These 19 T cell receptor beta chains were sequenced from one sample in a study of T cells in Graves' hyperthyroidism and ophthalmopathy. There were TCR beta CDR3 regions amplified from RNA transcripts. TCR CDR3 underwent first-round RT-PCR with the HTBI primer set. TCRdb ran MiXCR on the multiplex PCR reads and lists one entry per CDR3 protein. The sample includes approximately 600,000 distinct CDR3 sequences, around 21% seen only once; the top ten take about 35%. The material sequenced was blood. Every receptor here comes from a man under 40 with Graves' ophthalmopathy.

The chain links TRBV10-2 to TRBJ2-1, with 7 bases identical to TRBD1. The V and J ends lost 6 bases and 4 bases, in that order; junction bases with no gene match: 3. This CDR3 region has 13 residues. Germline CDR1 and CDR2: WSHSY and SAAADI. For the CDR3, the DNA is TGCGCCAGCAGGGAACAGGGGTACAATGAGCAGTTCTTC. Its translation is CASREQGYNEQFF.

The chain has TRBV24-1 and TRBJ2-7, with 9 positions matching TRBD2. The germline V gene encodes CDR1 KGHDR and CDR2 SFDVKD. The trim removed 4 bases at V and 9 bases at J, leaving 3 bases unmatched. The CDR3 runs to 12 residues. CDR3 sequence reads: CATSEGTSMQYF. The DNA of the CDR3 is TGTGCCACCAGTGAGGGGACTAGCATGCAGTACTTC.

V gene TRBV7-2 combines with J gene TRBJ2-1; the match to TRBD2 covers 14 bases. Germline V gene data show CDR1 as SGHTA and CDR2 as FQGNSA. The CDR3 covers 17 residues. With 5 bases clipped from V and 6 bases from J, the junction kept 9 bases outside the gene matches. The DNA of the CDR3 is TGTGCCAGCAGCCAACCGGGACTAGCGGGAGACGGCAATGAGCAGTTCTTC. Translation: CASSQPGLAGDGNEQFF.

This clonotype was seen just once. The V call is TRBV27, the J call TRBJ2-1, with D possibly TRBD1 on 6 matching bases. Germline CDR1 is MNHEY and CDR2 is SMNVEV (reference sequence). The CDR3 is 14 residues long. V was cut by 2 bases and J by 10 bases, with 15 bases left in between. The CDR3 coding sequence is TGTGCCAGCAGTTTAGCCCCCACAGGGATCGAGCAGTTCTTC. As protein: CASSLAPTGIEQFF.

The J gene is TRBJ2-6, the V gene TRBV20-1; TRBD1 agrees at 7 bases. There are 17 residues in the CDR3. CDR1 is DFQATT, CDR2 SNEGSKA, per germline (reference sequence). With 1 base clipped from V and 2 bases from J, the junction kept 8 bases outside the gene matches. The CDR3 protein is CSARGRQGWAGANVLTF. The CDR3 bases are TGCAGTGCTAGAGGGAGACAGGGCTGGGCTGGGGCCAACGTCCTGACTTTC.

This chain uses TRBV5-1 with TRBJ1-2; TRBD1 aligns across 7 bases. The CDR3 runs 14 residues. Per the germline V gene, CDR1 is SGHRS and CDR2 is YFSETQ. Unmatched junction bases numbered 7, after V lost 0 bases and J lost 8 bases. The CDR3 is CASSLEQTGYGYTF. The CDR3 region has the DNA TGCGCCAGCAGCTTGGAGCAGACAGGGTACGGCTACACCTTC.

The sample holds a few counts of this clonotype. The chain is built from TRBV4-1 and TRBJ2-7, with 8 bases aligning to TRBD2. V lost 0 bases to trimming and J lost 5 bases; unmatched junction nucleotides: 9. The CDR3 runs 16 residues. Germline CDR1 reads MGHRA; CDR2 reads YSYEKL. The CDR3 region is CASSQERSGRADEQYF. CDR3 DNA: TGCGCCAGCAGCCAAGAAAGGAGCGGGAGAGCAGACGAGCAGTACTTC.

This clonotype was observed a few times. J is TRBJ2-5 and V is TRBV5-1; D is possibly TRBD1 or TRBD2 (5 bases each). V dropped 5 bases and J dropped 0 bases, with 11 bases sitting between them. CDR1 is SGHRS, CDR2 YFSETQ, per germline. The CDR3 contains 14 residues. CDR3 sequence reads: CASSPPGHQETQYF. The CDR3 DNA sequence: TGCGCCAGCAGTCCGCCGGGACACCAAGAGACCCAGTACTTC.

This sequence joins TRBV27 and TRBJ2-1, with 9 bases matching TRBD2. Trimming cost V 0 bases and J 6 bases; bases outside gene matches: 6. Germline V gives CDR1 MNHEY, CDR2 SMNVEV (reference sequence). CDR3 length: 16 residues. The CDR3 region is CASSLSLAGVVNEQFF. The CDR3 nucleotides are TGTGCCAGCAGTTTATCTTTAGCGGGAGTTGTCAATGAGCAGTTCTTC.

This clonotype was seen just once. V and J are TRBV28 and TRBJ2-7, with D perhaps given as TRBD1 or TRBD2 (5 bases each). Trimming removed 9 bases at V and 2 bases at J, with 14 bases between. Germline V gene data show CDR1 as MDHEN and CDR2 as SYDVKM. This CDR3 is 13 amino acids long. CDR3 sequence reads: CASLERGPYEQYF. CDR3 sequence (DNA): TGTGCCAGTCTTGAGAGGGGACCCTACGAGCAGTACTTC.

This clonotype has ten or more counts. The CDR3 region is CASSLSPTGTNEKLFF. DNA for the CDR3: TGTGCCAGCAGCCTTAGCCCGACAGGGACGAATGAAAAACTGTTTTTT. The rearrangement uses TRBV11-2 and TRBJ1-4, with TRBD1 identical over 7 bases. CDR1 is SGHAT and CDR2 is FQNNGV in the germline V gene. The junction had 11 bases not matched to a gene; V was cut back by 5 bases and J by 5 bases. CDR3 size: 16 residues. Complete variable domain (other parts from reference TRBV11-2 and TRBJ1-4): EAGVAQSPRYKIIEKRQSVAFWCNPISGHATLYWYQQILGQGPKLLIQFQNNGVVDDSQLPKDRFSAERLKGVDSTLKIQPAKLEDSAVYLCASSLSPTGTNEKLFFGSGTQLSVL.

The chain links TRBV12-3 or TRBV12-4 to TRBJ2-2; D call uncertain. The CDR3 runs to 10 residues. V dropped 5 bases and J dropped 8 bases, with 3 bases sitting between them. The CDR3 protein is CASSIGELFF. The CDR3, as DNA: TGTGCCAGCAGTATTGGGGAGCTGTTTTTT.

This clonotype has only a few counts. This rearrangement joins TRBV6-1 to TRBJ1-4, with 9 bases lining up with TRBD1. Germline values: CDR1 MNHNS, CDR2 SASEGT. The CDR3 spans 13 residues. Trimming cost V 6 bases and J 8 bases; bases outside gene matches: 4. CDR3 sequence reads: CASSRDREEKLFF. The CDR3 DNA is TGTGCCAGCAGCCGGGACAGGGAAGAAAAACTGTTTTTT.

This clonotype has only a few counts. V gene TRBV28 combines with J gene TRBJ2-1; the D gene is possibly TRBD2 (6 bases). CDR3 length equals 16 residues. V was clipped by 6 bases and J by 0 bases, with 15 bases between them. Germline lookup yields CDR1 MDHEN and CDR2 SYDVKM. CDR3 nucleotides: TGTGCCAGCAGCCGCACTCTAGCGAGCTCCTACAATGAGCAGTTCTTC. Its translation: CASSRTLASSYNEQFF.

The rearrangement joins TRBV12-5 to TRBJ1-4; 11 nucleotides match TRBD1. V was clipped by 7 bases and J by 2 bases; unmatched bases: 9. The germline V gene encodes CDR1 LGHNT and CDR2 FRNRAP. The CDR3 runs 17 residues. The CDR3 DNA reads TGTGCTAGTGATATACCGGGACAGGGGGATACTAATGAAAAACTGTTTTTT. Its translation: CASDIPGQGDTNEKLFF.

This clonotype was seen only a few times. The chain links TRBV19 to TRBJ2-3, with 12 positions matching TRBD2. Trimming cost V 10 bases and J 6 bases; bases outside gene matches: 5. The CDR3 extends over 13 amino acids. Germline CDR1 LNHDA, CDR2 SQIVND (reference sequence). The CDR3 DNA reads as TGTGCCACACGACTAGCGGGAGTGGATACGCAGTATTTT. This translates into CATRLAGVDTQYF.

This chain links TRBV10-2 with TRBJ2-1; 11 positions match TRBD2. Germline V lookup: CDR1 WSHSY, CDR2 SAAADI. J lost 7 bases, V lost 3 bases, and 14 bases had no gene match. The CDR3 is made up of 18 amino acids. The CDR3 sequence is CASSDGIAGGLKLNEQFF. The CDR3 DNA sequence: TGCGCCAGCAGTGATGGGATAGCGGGAGGGCTTAAATTGAATGAGCAGTTCTTC.

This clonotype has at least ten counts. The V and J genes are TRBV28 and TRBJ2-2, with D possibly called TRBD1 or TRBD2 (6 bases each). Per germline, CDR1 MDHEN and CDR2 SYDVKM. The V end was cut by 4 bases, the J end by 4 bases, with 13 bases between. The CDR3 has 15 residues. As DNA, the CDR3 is TGTGCCAGCAGTTCACAGGGAGGCGGCACCGGGGAGCTGTTTTTT. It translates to CASSSQGGGTGELFF.

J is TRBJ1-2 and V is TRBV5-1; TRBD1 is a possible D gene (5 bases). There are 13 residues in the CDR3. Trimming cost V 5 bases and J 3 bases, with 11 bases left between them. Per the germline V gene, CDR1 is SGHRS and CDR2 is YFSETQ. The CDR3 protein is CASRGAFDYGYTF. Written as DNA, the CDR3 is TGCGCCAGCAGAGGGGCTTTTGACTATGGCTACACCTTC.